The clone carrying this T cell receptor beta chain has only a few counts. Its antigen is not identified. The data stem from a study of human T cells and chemical hapten exposure. Study summary: A mostly female patient group had alopecia areata, totalis or universalis. Study outcomes and limitations: DPC sensitization produced no change in TCRs with frequency above 1 in 1000.

The time point: pre-sensitization, week 0. Documented treatment: therapeutic diphenylcyclopropenone sensitization with weekly scalp DPC. Trimming removed 1 base from V and 7 bases from J, with 11 bases in between. Germline CDR1 reads MDHEN; CDR2 reads SYDVKM. The CDR3 covers 15 residues. Each CDR3 protein is one row after TCRdb ran MiXCR on the RACE reads. The sample consists of roughly 380,000 distinct CDR3 sequences, around 5.5% of them appearing once. This rearrangement joins TRBV28 to TRBJ1-6; D remains ambiguous. The TCR was taken from a woman between 50 and 59 years old with alopecia areata. Some clones in this sample may be carry-over from other donors' samples. The specimen was whole blood, collected in connection with sensitization to the hapten diphenylcyclopropenone (DPC). DNA of the CDR3: TGTGCCAGCAGTTTATCGAGCGACTACAATTCACCCCTCCACTTT. Translation: CASSLSSDYNSPLHF.